This T cell receptor (beta chain) was recorded in a study of blood T cells in healthy people across ages. The CDR3 runs 15 residues. The germline gives CDR1 DFQATT, CDR2 SNEGSKA (reference sequence). As to this clonotype: At one end the junction does not follow the germline gene, possibly because of a read error.

Primed by a sample-barcoded 5' primer and a J-beta primer mix, a second PCR proceeded for about 6 to 11 cycles. TCRdb recomputed calls from the 5' RACE reads with MiXCR, one row per CDR3 protein. This sample yields approximately 800,000 distinct CDR3 sequences, of which around 25% are seen a single time; more than 3% belongs to the top ten. The sample was also linked to a second study, of T cells of mothers and their children. That work contributes: Samples were obtained from three healthy Caucasian mothers and their six children. The study obtained over 8 million TCR beta CDR3 reads per mother and 2.5 million to 3.5 million per child.

This TCR derives from a boy between 5 and 17 years old in good health. The V call is TRBV20-1, the J call TRBJ2-1, with 10 positions matching TRBD2. Sequencing was performed on blood. The CDR3 here is CSARGGTSGANEQFF. In DNA form, the CDR3 reads TGCAGTGCAAGAGGAGGCACTAGCGGGGCCAATGAGCAGTTCTTC.